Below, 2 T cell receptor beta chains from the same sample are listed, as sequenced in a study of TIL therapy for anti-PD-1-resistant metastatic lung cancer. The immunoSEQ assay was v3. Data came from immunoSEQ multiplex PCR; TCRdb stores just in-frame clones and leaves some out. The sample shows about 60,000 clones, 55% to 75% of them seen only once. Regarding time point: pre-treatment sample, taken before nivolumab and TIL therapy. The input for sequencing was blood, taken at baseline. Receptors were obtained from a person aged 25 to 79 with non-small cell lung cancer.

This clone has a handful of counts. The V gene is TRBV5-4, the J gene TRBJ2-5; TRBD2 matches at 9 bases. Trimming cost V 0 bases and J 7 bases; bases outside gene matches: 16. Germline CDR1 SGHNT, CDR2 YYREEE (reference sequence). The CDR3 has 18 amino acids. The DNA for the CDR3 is TGTGCCAGCAGCTTGGGTCCTCCCCGCGGGGGGGAGTCGAGGACCCAGTACTTC. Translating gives CASSLGPPRGGESRTQYF.

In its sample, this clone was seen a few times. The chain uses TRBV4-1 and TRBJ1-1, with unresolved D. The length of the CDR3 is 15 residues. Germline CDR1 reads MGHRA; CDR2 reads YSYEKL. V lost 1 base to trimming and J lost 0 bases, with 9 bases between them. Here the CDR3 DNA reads TGCGCCAGCAGCCAAGGGTCCAGCTTGAACACTGAAGCTTTCTTT. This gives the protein CASSQGSSLNTEAFF.